Sequencing of this TCR beta chain was carried out in a study of cytomegalovirus exposure and HLA in healthy donors. In the PCR, 60 Vbeta and 13 Jbeta primers were used. Using immunoSEQ multiplex PCR, the repertoire was profiled, and TCRdb retains in-frame clones only, with some absent. The sample shows about 150,000 clones, 79% of them seen only once. J gave up 3 bases and V 6 bases, and 10 bases lay outside the gene matches. This CDR3 comprises 16 residues. From germline, CDR1 is KGHSH and CDR2 LQKENI. This clonotype originated in a man in his forties in good health and CMV-seropositive. This chain connects TRBV18 to TRBJ2-7, with 11 bases that match TRBD2. The sample was PBMCs. The CDR3 here is CASSSTGTSGLYEQYF. The CDR3 bases are TGTGCCAGCTCCTCCACCGGGACTAGCGGACTCTACGAGCAGTACTTC.